This T cell receptor beta chain was observed in a study of blood T cell repertoires in COVID-19. Study context: The study drew acute and convalescent COVID-19 samples from the United States, Italy and Spain. Sources were T cells, B-cell-depleted T cells, or PBMCs; the material itself was cDNA or gDNA.

The data were produced by immunoSEQ multiplex PCR, yet TCRdb's version contains in-frame clones alone and is incomplete. The sample holds more than 250,000 clones, around 90% seen once. The germline CDR1 and CDR2 sequences are SGHTA and FQGTGA. V was pared by 2 bases and J by 3 bases, with 8 bases between. The CDR3 is 13 amino acids. Sequenced input: peripheral blood. V usage is TRBV7-3 and J usage is TRBJ2-7, with D possibly being TRBD2 (5 bases). This sequence was found in a human donor in a cohort sampled during active COVID-19. CDR3 sequence: CASSLPTSYEQYF. CDR3 bases: TGTGCCAGCAGCTTACCCACTAGCTACGAGCAGTACTTC. Full variable domain (remainder filled in from reference TRBV7-3 and TRBJ2-7): GAGVSQTPSNKVTEKGKYVELRCDPISGHTALYWYRQSLGQGPEFLIYFQGTGAADDSGLPNDRFFAVRPEGSVSTLKIQRTERGDSAVYLCASSLPTSYEQYFGPGTRLTVT.